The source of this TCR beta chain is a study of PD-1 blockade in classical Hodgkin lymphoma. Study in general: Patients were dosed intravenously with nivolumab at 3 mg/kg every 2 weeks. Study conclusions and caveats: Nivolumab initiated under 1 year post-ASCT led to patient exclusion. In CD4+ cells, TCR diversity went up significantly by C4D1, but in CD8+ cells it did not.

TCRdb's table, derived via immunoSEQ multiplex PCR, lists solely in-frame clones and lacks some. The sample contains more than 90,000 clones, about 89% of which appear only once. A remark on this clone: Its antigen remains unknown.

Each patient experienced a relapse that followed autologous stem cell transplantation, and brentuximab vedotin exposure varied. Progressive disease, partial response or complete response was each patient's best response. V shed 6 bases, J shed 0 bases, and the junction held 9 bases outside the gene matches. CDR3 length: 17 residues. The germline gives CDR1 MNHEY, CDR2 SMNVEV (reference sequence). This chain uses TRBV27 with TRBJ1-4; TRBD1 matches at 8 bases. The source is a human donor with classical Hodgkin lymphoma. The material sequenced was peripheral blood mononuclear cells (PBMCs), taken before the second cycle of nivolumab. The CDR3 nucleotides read TGTGCCAGCAGCGCGGACAGGGTGCGGTCAACTAATGAAAAACTGTTTTTT. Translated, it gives CASSADRVRSTNEKLFF.